Below, 15 T cell receptor beta chains from the same sample are listed, as sequenced in a study of shared clonotypes between healthy human individuals. The table came from immunoSEQ multiplex PCR; TCRdb's copy has only in-frame clones and leaves some out. The table has more than 2 million clones, about 95% seen once. The specimen sequenced was naive CD4+ T cells sorted from blood. Subset described: CD45RA+ positively selected. The receptors here all came from a man younger than 35 in good health.

This sequence joins TRBV19 and TRBJ1-6; D possibly corresponds to TRBD1 (5 bases). V lost 5 bases to trimming and J lost 7 bases, with 18 bases between them. The CDR3 runs 16 residues. The germline CDR1 and CDR2 sequences are LNHDA and SQIVND (reference sequence). This CDR3 reads CASSFWGDKGNSPLHF. The CDR3 DNA reads TGTGCCAGTAGTTTTTGGGGTGACAAGGGGAATTCACCCCTCCACTTT.

The rearrangement joins TRBV6-1 to TRBJ2-3, with D maybe TRBD2 (5 bases). Germline V CDR1 and CDR2: MNHNS, SASEGT. The CDR3 covers 14 residues. Trimming removed 3 bases from V and 3 bases from J, with 10 bases in between. The CDR3 reads CASSEIGGTDTQYF. The CDR3 DNA reads as TGTGCCAGCAGTGAGATCGGAGGTACAGATACGCAGTATTTT.

The V call is TRBV6-6, the J call TRBJ2-1; 8 positions agree with TRBD2. V was pared by 0 bases and J by 3 bases, with 4 bases of the junction left unmatched. This CDR3 comprises 16 residues. Per the germline V gene, CDR1 is MNHNY and CDR2 is SVGAGI (reference sequence). The CDR3 is CASSYSGLAGYNEQFF. The CDR3 DNA follows: TGTGCCAGCAGTTACTCCGGACTAGCAGGCTACAATGAGCAGTTCTTC.

This clone has more than one count but fewer than ten. The gene calls are TRBV30 and TRBJ1-2; unclear D gene. V was pared by 2 bases and J by 4 bases, with 11 bases between. The CDR3 runs to 13 residues. The germline V gene encodes CDR1 GTSNPN and CDR2 SVGIG (reference sequence). As DNA, the CDR3 is TGTGCCTGGAGTTTAGCTGGGATCTATGGCTACACCTTC. Residues: CAWSLAGIYGYTF.

This clone was counted many times. CDR3 region: CASSPGEGNIQYF. CDR3 coding DNA: TGTGCCAGCTCACCAGGGGAGGGAAACATTCAGTACTTC. V gene TRBV18 combines with J gene TRBJ2-4; 7 positions match TRBD2. Germline V lookup: CDR1 KGHSH, CDR2 LQKENI. The V segment lost 2 bases and the J segment 6 bases; nucleotides outside the gene matches: 1. The CDR3 covers 13 residues.

Notes on this clone: Within the sample, other DNA sequences also encode this same CDR3. The chain carries TRBV18 and TRBJ2-3; D might be TRBD2 (6 bases). The CDR3 has 14 amino acids. With 6 bases removed from V and 0 bases from J, the gap between germline ends came to 10 bases. Germline values: CDR1 KGHSH, CDR2 LQKENI. The CDR3 spells CASSPGTSTDTQYF. The CDR3, as DNA: TGTGCCAGCTCGCCCGGGACTAGCACAGATACGCAGTATTTT.

The chain links TRBV5-4 to TRBJ2-1; 7 bases agree with TRBD2. The CDR3 totals 16 residues. Germline values: CDR1 SGHNT, CDR2 YYREEE (reference sequence). V was clipped by 0 bases and J by 0 bases; unmatched bases: 3. The CDR3 coding sequence is TGTGCCAGCAGCTTGGCCCGCGGGAGCTCCTACAATGAGCAGTTCTTC. Translated, it gives CASSLARGSSYNEQFF.

The rearrangement joins TRBV10-3 to TRBJ2-1; a weak D match, TRBD2 (5 bases). Germline V CDR1 and CDR2: ENHRY, SYGVKD. Deletions cut 4 bases from V and 5 bases from J, with 12 bases between. The CDR3 length is 14 residues. The CDR3 bases are TGTGCCATCAGTGGCGGGTCTTCCGACAATGAGCAGTTCTTC. Translated, it gives CAISGGSSDNEQFF.

The rearrangement uses TRBV7-2 and TRBJ2-1; no clear D. With 4 bases removed from V and 9 bases from J, the gap between germline ends came to 16 bases. Germline values: CDR1 SGHTA, CDR2 FQGNSA. The CDR3 extends over 14 amino acids. DNA for the CDR3: TGTGCCAGCAGCTGGCCTCGACCGCACCCTGAGCAGTTCTTC. Protein product: CASSWPRPHPEQFF. Together with reference TRBV7-2 and TRBJ2-1, the CDR3 gives the full variable domain: GAGVSQSPSNKVTEKGKDVELRCDPISGHTALYWYRQSLGQGLEFLIYFQGNSAPDKSGLPSDRFSAERTGGSVSTLTIQRTQQEDSAVYLCASSWPRPHPEQFFGPGTRLTVL.

This clone occurred once. CDR3 region: CASSPHSASGSTRDEQYF. CDR3 nucleotide sequence: TGTGCCAGCAGTCCACACTCCGCTAGCGGGAGTACAAGAGACGAGCAGTACTTC. The chain recombines TRBV27 with TRBJ2-7; 10 positions agree with TRBD2. This CDR3 is 18 amino acids long. The V gene's germline CDR1 is MNHEY and CDR2 SMNVEV (reference sequence). J lost 5 bases, V lost 5 bases, and 18 bases had no gene match.

This clone has just one count. The chain joins TRBV19 to TRBJ1-6; possibly TRBD1 for D (6 bases). Germline V gene lookup returns CDR1 LNHDA and CDR2 SQIVND (reference sequence). The CDR3 is 17 residues long. V dropped 8 bases and J dropped 6 bases, with 23 bases sitting between them. The CDR3 sequence is CASRRSGTVGANSPLHF. The CDR3 nucleotides are TGTGCCAGTCGCAGGTCAGGGACGGTGGGGGCTAATTCACCCCTCCACTTT.

In the case of this clone: In the same sample, other DNA sequences code for this CDR3. J is TRBJ1-1 and V is TRBV6-6, with D uncertain. This CDR3 contains 10 residues. Germline V CDR1 and CDR2: MNHNY, SVGAGI (reference sequence). V was trimmed by 3 bases and J by 5 bases, leaving 1 base between them. DNA of the CDR3: TGTGCCAGCAGTTATACTGAAGCTTTCTTT. The encoded protein is CASSYTEAFF.

The chain links TRBV4-1 to TRBJ2-5, with D hard to call. V shed 2 bases and J shed 4 bases, with 8 bases lying between them. This CDR3 spans 13 amino acids. Germline V CDR1 and CDR2: MGHRA, YSYEKL. The CDR3 DNA follows: TGCGCCAGCAGCCAAATTCCCAGAGAGACCCAGTACTTC. Its translation: CASSQIPRETQYF.

The chain recombines TRBV11-2 with TRBJ2-3, with D unclear. Germline-derived CDR1 and CDR2 are SGHAT and FQNNGV. The CDR3 is made up of 15 amino acids. The V end lost 0 bases, the J end lost 4 bases, and 11 bases lay between the germline ends. CDR3 in DNA: TGTGCCAGCAGCTTAGAGGGCCGGATAGCAGATACGCAGTATTTT. As protein: CASSLEGRIADTQYF.

The V call is TRBV2, the J call TRBJ1-6; D might be TRBD1 (6 bases). The CDR3 spans 14 residues. Trimming took 6 bases from V and 9 from J, leaving 15 bases between them. The germline V gene has CDR1 SNHLY and CDR2 FYNNEI. The CDR3 region has the DNA TGTGCCAGCAGACTACAGGGAGGCGGTTCACCCCTCCACTTT. It encodes CASRLQGGGSPLHF.